This entry concerns a single TCR beta chain. This clonotype occurred a few times. No antigen is known for it. The input lacks base qualities; no much larger clone sits a single base away. These data come from a study of T cell repertoires in cytomegalovirus infection (dated by TCRdb to about 2019). Background on the whole study: Donor HLA type was relevant to the analysis, as public TCR beta signatures indicated carriage of CMV infection together with the matching HLA type.

Sequencing used an Illumina HiSeq 1500. Using fastp trimming at Q25 and MiXCR clonotype assembly, TCRdb reanalyzed the public sequencing data and kept in-frame beta chains. Under each unique CDR3 protein, matching rows form one entry showing the most common genes and DNA. For this sample there are hundreds of thousands of distinct CDR3 sequences; around 6.6% appear just once. Of the sample, around 6.9% is held by the ten largest clones. General study outcomes and caveats: In both this cohort and an independent cohort of some 350 donors, the cumulative frequency of public TCR beta family members distinguished carriers of CMV infection plus the relevant HLA type. In the ex vivo response, HLA-C-restricted CMV-specific TCR beta clonotypes were dominant, and in two of eight donors the single most frequent clonotype came from this HLA-C-restricted group.

The germline V gene (reference sequence) yields DFQATT for CDR1 and SNEGSKA for CDR2. The CDR3, cysteine through phenylalanine, is 14 amino acids long. Only the CDR3 portion is preserved as DNA: 42 bases, with reading frame beginning at the first base. V ends up 6 bases short and J 4 bases short, with an unmatched junction base count of 9. The sequence links TRBV20-1 to TRBJ1-1, with TRBD1 matching 9 junction bases. The receptor was isolated from a human donor in good health (CMV status not recorded). Some clones in this sample may be carry-over from other donors' samples. Source material: PBMCs. Here the CDR3 is given as CSARGGQGITEAFF. The sequenced DNA: TGCAGTGCGAGGGGGGGACAGGGCATCACTGAAGCTTTCTTT.